This TCR beta chain was sequenced for a study of blood T cell repertoires in COVID-19. V lost 4 bases, J lost 16 bases, and 12 bases stayed unmatched. This CDR3 has 13 residues. CDR1 and CDR2 from the germline V gene are LGHDT and YNNKEL (reference sequence). Study processing details: The assay estimated nucleated cells by amplifying reference gene primers. Profiled with immunoSEQ multiplex PCR; TCRdb holds only in-frame clones, not every one. The D gene and trimming were derived from the DNA, and the V and J assignments and clone size from that table. The sample contains about 32,000 clones, 80% to 95% of which appear only once.

The sample was peripheral blood. The chain employs TRBV3-1 (or the pseudogene TRBV3-2) and TRBJ2-1; TRBD2 matches 8 bases. This receptor was obtained from a male donor with active COVID-19. The DNA of the CDR3 is TGTGCCAGCAGCCCTCTTGCGGGGGGCCCCCGTTTCTTC. Residues: CASSPLAGGPRFF.